This is a list of T cell receptor beta chains from one sample in a study of T cells in localized non-small cell lung cancer. Profiled with immunoSEQ multiplex PCR; TCRdb holds only in-frame clones, not every one. The sample shows 55,000 or so clones, over 70% of them seen only once. Sequenced here: PBMCs, sampled before any cancer treatment. These receptors originate from a woman aged 35-70 years with stage II lung adenocarcinoma. The CDR3 runs from the conserved cysteine through the conserved F or W. The D gene is left open where the match is weak. A row's size may be missing; if present it is once, few, many or a size class.

>TRBJ2-7|NA|TRBD1|TRBV6-5
CASSYKTGAYEQYF
TGTGCCAGCAGTTATAAGACAGGGGCCTACGAGCAGTACTTC
>TRBJ1-2|once|TRBD1|TRBV10-3
CAISESNEGAVYGYTF
TGTGCCATCAGTGAGTCGAATGAGGGGGCAGTATATGGCTACACCTTC
>TRBJ1-5|medium-sized|NA|TRBV4-1
CASSPRLEGNQPQHF
TGCGCCAGCAGCCCCCGGTTGGAAGGCAATCAGCCCCAGCATTTT
>TRBJ2-7|NA|TRBD2|TRBV5-5
CASSTSLKAGGIYEQYF
TGTGCCAGCAGCACATCTTTGAAAGCGGGGGGGATCTACGAGCAGTACTTC
>TRBJ1-6|NA|NA|TRBV4-3
CASSQDGGFDNSPLHF
TGCGCCAGCAGCCAAGACGGGGGGTTTGATAATTCACCCCTCCACTTT
>TRBJ2-5|NA|TRBD2|TRBV10-3
CAISEAGGPQETQYF
TGTGCCATCAGTGAGGCGGGGGGGCCCCAAGAGACCCAGTACTTC
>TRBJ2-1|NA|NA|TRBV19
CASSIGANEQFF
TGTGCCAGTAGTATTGGGGCTAATGAGCAGTTCTTC
>TRBJ2-3|NA|TRBD2|TRBV28
CASTSDSGGADTQYF
TGTGCCAGCACATCCGATAGCGGGGGGGCAGATACGCAGTATTTT
>TRBJ1-2|once|TRBD1|TRBV6-6
CASSLTGLYGYTF
TGTGCCAGCAGTTTGACAGGGCTCTATGGCTACACCTTC
>TRBJ1-2|once|NA|TRBV6-5
CASSYSKGLGGYTF
TGTGCCAGCAGTTACTCGAAGGGTCTCGGCGGCTACACCTTC
>TRBJ1-2|NA|NA|TRBV5-8
CASSRIAGAQGYTF
TGTGCCAGCAGCCGAATCGCGGGGGCGCAGGGCTACACCTTC
>TRBJ2-5|once|TRBD2|TRBV7-2
CASSLARDSGGTQYF
TGTGCCAGCAGCTTAGCGAGGGATAGCGGGGGGACCCAGTACTTC
>TRBJ1-2|NA|TRBD1|TRBV2
CASTGTGWYGYTF
TGTGCCAGCACTGGGACAGGGTGGTATGGCTACACCTTC
>TRBJ2-1|once|NA|TRBV2
CAGRAGETNEQFF
TGTGCCGGAAGGGCAGGGGAGACCAATGAGCAGTTCTTC
>TRBJ1-5|NA|NA|TRBV9
CASSEGKGDSNQPQHF
TGTGCCAGCAGCGAGGGGAAGGGGGATAGCAATCAGCCCCAGCATTTT
>TRBJ1-1|NA|NA|TRBV15
CATSRDLAGGGAFF
TGTGCCACCAGCAGAGATCTTGCGGGTGGTGGAGCTTTCTTT
>TRBJ1-2|NA|NA|TRBV19
CASRIKGSDYGYTF
TGTGCCAGTAGGATCAAGGGGAGCGACTATGGCTACACCTTC
>TRBJ2-7|NA|TRBD1|TRBV5-1
CASSYQGQRNEQYF
TGCGCCAGCAGCTACCAGGGACAGAGGAACGAGCAGTACTTC
>TRBJ2-5|NA|TRBD2|TRBV6-1
CASSGGGAGETQYF
TGTGCCAGCAGTGGCGGGGGGGCCGGAGAGACCCAGTACTTC
>TRBJ2-4|NA|TRBD2|TRBV19
CASSILGRAKNIQYF
TGTGCCAGTAGTATCCTCGGGAGGGCCAAAAACATTCAGTACTTC
>TRBJ2-1|NA|TRBD2|TRBV2
CASSEALRSGEEQFF
TGTGCCAGCAGTGAAGCGCTTCGTAGCGGGGAGGAGCAGTTCTTC
>TRBJ2-6|NA|NA|TRBV5-4
CASSLLYGETGANVLTF
TGTGCCAGCAGCTTGTTATATGGGGAAACTGGGGCCAACGTCCTGACTTTC
>TRBJ1-2|NA|NA|TRBV7-2
CASPDGVGYGYTF
TGTGCCAGCCCCGATGGGGTTGGGTATGGCTACACCTTC
>TRBJ2-3|few|TRBD2|TRBV7-2
CASSQLAGGSTDTQYF
TGTGCCAGCAGCCAGCTAGCGGGGGGGAGCACAGATACGCAGTATTTT
>TRBJ2-1|NA|TRBD1|TRBV30
CAWSPLGTGVEQFF
TGTGCCTGGAGCCCCCTAGGGACAGGGGTTGAGCAGTTCTTC